The 2 T cell receptor beta chains below all came from one sample that was sequenced in a study of tumor-infiltrating lymphocytes in primary liver carcinoma. A primer in the constant region served to generate TCR beta cDNA from about 470 ng of total RNA. Modified slightly, ARM-PCR produced TCR beta libraries over three nested multiplex PCR rounds. TRBV1-TRBV30 forward primers and a C-beta reverse primer were used in the first two PCR rounds, which each ran for about 10 cycles. TCRdb re-called the multiplex PCR reads with MiXCR, one entry per CDR3 protein. The sample contains fewer than 50,000 distinct CDR3 sequences, roughly 80% of which appear only once. Joint extraction of RNA and DNA used roughly 19-32 mg of bulk tissue that was unsorted. The sample was tumor-adjacent normal liver tissue. These receptors were collected from a woman aged 25 to 39 with primary liver carcinoma and hepatitis B virus infection.

V usage is TRBV6-6 and J usage is TRBJ2-7, with D tentatively TRBD1 (6 bases). This CDR3 has 14 amino acids. The germline V gene encodes CDR1 MNHNY and CDR2 SVGAGI (reference sequence). Trimming left V 4 bases short and J 10 bases short, with 20 bases between. The CDR3 region is CASSSDSYSYDQYF. The CDR3 DNA sequence: TGTGCCAGCAGTTCGGACAGCTATTCCTATGACCAGTACTTC.

This clonotype has just a few counts. A single base separates this from a much larger clone, so it may be a read error. The V and J genes are TRBV7-9 and TRBJ2-7; the D gene is possibly TRBD2 (6 bases). V shed 5 bases and J shed 2 bases, with 10 bases lying between them. The CDR3 runs 13 residues. The germline gives CDR1 SEHNR, CDR2 FQNEAQ (reference sequence). This chain's CDR3 is CASSRTITYEQYF. The CDR3 coding sequence is TGTGCCAGCAGCCGGACTATCACCTACGAGCAGTACTTC.